The source of this T cell receptor beta chain is a study of Ad26.COV2.S vaccination and SARS-CoV-2 variants. As for the study in general: Donor was one of the participants in the Ad26.COV2.S arm of the COV1001 trial. Notes on the study in general: There was reportedly substantial breadth in spike-specific CD8+ and CD4+ T cell responses after vaccination. Placebo recipients and vaccine recipients were similar in non-spike TCR breadth.

Treatment denoted: approximately 18 received Ad26.COV2.S at low or high dose, single or two shots; about five received placebo; per-sample allocation not given. Specimen acquisition occurred on day 63 following the initial vaccine or placebo injection. This clone was counted a single time. Its antigen remains unidentified. The CDR3 runs to 12 residues. Looked up from germline, CDR1 is WSHSY and CDR2 is SAAADI. V lost 6 bases and J lost 7, with 10 bases in between. Data came from immunoSEQ multiplex PCR; TCRdb stores just in-frame clones and leaves some out. The table has fewer than 300,000 clones, approximately 87% seen once.

V is TRBV10-2 and J is TRBJ2-1, with D unclear. The origin of this receptor is a person between 18 and 59 years old who received the Ad26.COV2.S COVID-19 vaccine or a placebo. The material sequenced was peripheral blood, taken in a trial of Ad26.COV2.S vaccine versus placebo. CDR3: CASRPSWNEQFF. For the CDR3, the DNA is TGCGCCAGCAGACCGAGCTGGAATGAGCAGTTCTTC.